This passage covers 29 T cell receptor beta chains from one sample sequenced in a study of blood T cells in healthy people across ages. A second PCR, run for roughly 7 to 12 cycles, used a sample-barcoded 5' primer plus a J-beta primer mix. TCRdb processed the 5' RACE reads anew with MiXCR; each CDR3 protein has one entry. The sample consists of about 1.4 million distinct CDR3 sequences, around 59% of them appearing once. Sequences were obtained from blood. These TCRs come from a man aged 18 to 29 in good health.

The gene calls are TRBV7-8 and TRBJ2-1; 11 bases are shared with TRBD1. CDR3 length: 16 amino acids. The germline CDR1 and CDR2 sequences are SGHVS and FQNEAQ. Unmatched junction bases numbered 9, after V lost 4 bases and J lost 7 bases. The CDR3 loop is CASSWLGTGGGNEQFF. In nucleotides, the CDR3 is TGTGCCAGCAGCTGGCTAGGGACAGGGGGGGGGAATGAGCAGTTCTTC.

The rearrangement uses TRBV20-1 and TRBJ1-1; D is undetermined. In germline, CDR1 is DFQATT, CDR2 SNEGSKA (reference sequence). The CDR3 covers 14 residues. Trimming pared 0 bases from V and 4 bases from J, leaving 12 bases between. The DNA of the CDR3 is TGCAGTGCTAGAGATCTGGGCGGGAGCACTGAAGCTTTCTTT. Translation: CSARDLGGSTEAFF.

The CDR3 is CASSPGQTFYGYTF. The CDR3 coding sequence is TGTGCCAGCAGCCCAGGACAGACCTTCTATGGCTACACCTTC. V gene TRBV12-3 or TRBV12-4 combines with J gene TRBJ1-2; D may be TRBD1 (6 bases). The CDR3 loop spans 14 amino acids. Trimming removed 6 bases at V and 4 bases at J, with 15 bases between.

A remark on this clonotype: One end of the junction does not line up with germline, which may come from a read error. The chain carries TRBV10-3 and TRBJ2-7; D possibly corresponds to TRBD1 (6 bases). Germline CDR1 and CDR2: ENHRY and SYGVKD. The CDR3 runs to 19 residues. The CDR3 reads CAISDSTAGWERGIYGQYF. The CDR3, as DNA: TGTGCCATCAGTGACTCCACGGCAGGGTGGGAAAGGGGGATCTACGGGCAGTACTTC.

This clonotype occurred once. The chain combines TRBV5-1 with TRBJ1-2; 11 nucleotides match TRBD1. There are 16 residues in the CDR3. Trimming at V came to 3 bases and at J to 6 bases, leaving 10 bases not matched to a gene. CDR1 is SGHRS, CDR2 YFSETQ, per germline. CDR3 in DNA: TGCGCCAGCAGCTCAACCCACGGACAGGGGGCACATGGCTACACCTTC. Protein product: CASSSTHGQGAHGYTF.

The rearrangement uses TRBV20-1 and TRBJ1-1; the D gene is possibly TRBD1 (5 bases). The germline V gene has CDR1 DFQATT and CDR2 SNEGSKA (reference sequence). V gave up 2 bases and J gave up 11 bases, with 12 bases separating them. The CDR3 consists of 11 residues. DNA of the CDR3: TGCAGTGCTAGACCCATAGGGGAGGCTTTCTTT. As protein: CSARPIGEAFF.

The V gene is TRBV5-8, the J gene TRBJ2-4; 7 bases agree with TRBD2. The J segment lost 1 base and the V segment lost 7 bases, leaving 8 bases of the junction unmatched. The germline V gene has CDR1 SGHTS and CDR2 YDEGEE. The CDR3 is 15 residues long. CDR3 bases: TGTGCCAGCTTCACTAGCGACGGGGCCAAAAACATTCAGTACTTC. Translating gives CASFTSDGAKNIQYF. Looking up the rest from reference TRBV5-8 and TRBJ2-4 gives the full variable domain: EAGVTQSPTHLIKTRGQQATLRCSPISGHTSVYWYQQALGLGLQFLLWYDEGEERNRGNFPPRFSGRQFPNYSSELNVNALELEDSALYLCASFTSDGAKNIQYFGAGTRLSVL.

A remark on this clonotype: One junction end disagrees with the germline gene, perhaps due to a read error. The chain links TRBV3-1 to TRBJ2-4; D not resolved. Germline V gene sequence: CDR1 LGHDT, CDR2 YNNKEL (reference sequence). The CDR3 has 15 residues. The CDR3: CASSHALVAKNIQYF. The CDR3 bases are TGCGCCAGCAGCCACGCCCTAGTAGCCAAAAACATTCAGTACTTC. Drawing the rest from reference TRBV3-1 and TRBJ2-4, the complete variable domain is DTAVSQTPKYLVTQMGNDKSIKCEQNLGHDTMYWYKQDSKKFLKIMFSYNNKELIINETVPNRFSPKSPDKAHLNLHINSLELGDSAVYFCASSHALVAKNIQYFGAGTRLSVL.

The chain carries TRBV20-1 and TRBJ2-1; TRBD2 matches 10 bases. After removal of 0 bases from V and 8 bases from J, the junction contained 13 bases not matched to a gene. CDR1 is DFQATT and CDR2 is SNEGSKA in the germline V gene (reference sequence). This CDR3 has 17 residues. The CDR3: CSARDLQGLARGHEQFF. DNA of the CDR3: TGCAGTGCTAGAGACCTCCAGGGACTAGCGAGAGGGCATGAGCAGTTCTTC.

The V gene is TRBV2, the J gene TRBJ2-2; D is unclear. This CDR3 has 12 residues. Trimming pared 11 bases from V and 2 bases from J, leaving 9 bases between. Germline lookup yields CDR1 SNHLY and CDR2 FYNNEI. The CDR3, as DNA: TGTGCCCACAGATTTAACACCGGGGAGCTGTTTTTT. This gives the protein CAHRFNTGELFF.

The chain joins TRBV2 to TRBJ2-3; a weak D match, TRBD1 (5 bases). The CDR3 is 12 residues long. V was trimmed by 7 bases and J by 4 bases, leaving 9 bases between them. Germline V gene lookup returns CDR1 SNHLY and CDR2 FYNNEI. The CDR3 here is CASTATADTQYF. In DNA form, the CDR3 reads TGTGCCAGCACCGCGACAGCAGATACGCAGTATTTT.

In its sample, this clonotype was seen a few times. V and J are TRBV14 and TRBJ2-1; D may be TRBD1 or TRBD2 (5 bases each). The ends were cut back, 4 bases at V and 3 bases at J, with 13 bases in the middle. This CDR3 has 15 amino acids. The germline V gene encodes CDR1 SGHDN and CDR2 FVKESK. The CDR3 nucleotides are TGTGCCAGCAGCCGGGGACGAGAGCTCTACAATGAGCAGTTCTTC. Translation: CASSRGRELYNEQFF.

The V and J genes are TRBV12-3 or TRBV12-4 and TRBJ2-1, with 7 bases that match TRBD1. V dropped 2 bases and J dropped 9; count of bases not matched to a gene: 7. CDR3 length: 14 amino acids. CDR3 sequence reads: CASSLKGASSEQFF. The CDR3 region has the DNA TGTGCCAGCAGTTTAAAGGGGGCTAGCAGTGAGCAGTTCTTC.

This clonotype was observed a handful of times. The genes are TRBV10-3 and TRBJ2-5; D may be TRBD1 (5 bases). The CDR3 has 12 amino acids. V shed 8 bases and J shed 0 bases, with 7 bases lying between them. CDR1 is ENHRY and CDR2 is SYGVKD in the germline V gene. DNA of the CDR3: TGTGCCATCGGGGCCCACCAAGAGACCCAGTACTTC. Protein: CAIGAHQETQYF.

The rearrangement links TRBV12-3 or TRBV12-4 to TRBJ2-4; perhaps D is TRBD1 or TRBD2 (5 bases each). The CDR3 sequence is 11 residues long. The germline V and J ends were trimmed by 8 bases and 6 bases, with 8 bases remaining between them. CDR3 DNA: TGTGCCAGCGGGACCTCAAACATTCAGTACTTC. As protein: CASGTSNIQYF.

The chain couples TRBV7-2 to TRBJ2-7; D is unclear. V shed 2 bases and J shed 3 bases, with 14 bases lying between them. CDR3 length: 15 residues. In germline, CDR1 is SGHTA, CDR2 FQGNSA. The CDR3 coding sequence is TGTGCCAGCAGCTTAAGTCTGCGGATCCGCTACGAGCAGTACTTC. Translating gives CASSLSLRIRYEQYF. Variable domain in full (rest from reference TRBV7-2 and TRBJ2-7): GAGVSQSPSNKVTEKGKDVELRCDPISGHTALYWYRQSLGQGLEFLIYFQGNSAPDKSGLPSDRFSAERTGGSVSTLTIQRTQQEDSAVYLCASSLSLRIRYEQYFGPGTRLTVT.

This CDR3 is CSARPQNSGANVLTF. CDR3 coding DNA: TGCAGTGCTAGACCGCAAAACTCTGGGGCCAACGTCCTGACTTTC. This chain connects TRBV20-1 to TRBJ2-6; D uncertain. The CDR3 consists of 15 residues. The germline CDR1 and CDR2 sequences are DFQATT and SNEGSKA (reference sequence). V gave up 2 bases and J gave up 0 bases, with 8 bases separating them.

Only one count was recorded for this clonotype. The chain links TRBV4-2 to TRBJ2-1, with D perhaps given as TRBD1 or TRBD2 (6 bases each). Germline-derived CDR1 and CDR2 are LGHNA and YNFKEQ. The CDR3 covers 16 residues. Trimming stripped 0 bases from V and 5 bases from J, with 14 bases between. The CDR3 coding sequence is TGTGCCAGCAGCCAAGATGAGGGGGGCCATAACAATGAGCAGTTCTTC. It yields the protein CASSQDEGGHNNEQFF.

The J gene is TRBJ2-7, the V gene TRBV29-1; 8 bases agree with TRBD2. The CDR3 consists of 14 residues. Germline V gene lookup returns CDR1 SQVTM and CDR2 ANQGSEA. Trimming cost V 4 bases and J 2 bases; bases outside gene matches: 7. The DNA of the CDR3 is TGCAGCGTTGGTCCCCGGGGGGGACCCTACGAGCAGTACTTC. It specifies CSVGPRGGPYEQYF.

This clonotype turned up a few times. The CDR3 sequence: CSVEDSSTDTQYF. CDR3 DNA: TGCAGCGTTGAGGACAGCTCCACAGATACGCAGTATTTT. This chain links TRBV29-1 with TRBJ2-3, with a weak D call TRBD1 (6 bases). The germline V gene encodes CDR1 SQVTM and CDR2 ANQGSEA. There are 13 residues in the CDR3. The ends were cut back, 3 bases at V and 2 bases at J, with 9 bases in the middle.

The rearrangement uses TRBV6-2 or TRBV6-3 and TRBJ2-6; 9 bases align to TRBD1. CDR1 and CDR2 (germline): MNHEY, SVGEGT. This CDR3 spans 19 amino acids. Losses at the gene ends were 0 bases for V and 0 bases for J; bases not matched to a gene: 6. The CDR3 is CASSYSLTGGSSGANVLTF. Here the CDR3 DNA reads TGTGCCAGCAGTTACTCGCTGACAGGGGGATCCTCTGGGGCCAACGTCCTGACTTTC.

In DNA, the CDR3 is TGTGCCAGCAGTGAATACCAGGGGACCGGGGAGCTGTTTTTT. Its translation: CASSEYQGTGELFF. The chain links TRBV25-1 to TRBJ2-2, with TRBD1 as a possible D gene (6 bases). CDR1 and CDR2 (germline): MGHDK, SYGVNS. This CDR3 spans 14 amino acids. V lost 0 bases and J lost 5, with 7 bases in between.

The chain employs TRBV13 and TRBJ2-5; no reliable D call. The germline V gene has CDR1 PRHDT and CDR2 FYEKMQ (reference sequence). V was pared by 1 base and J by 1 base, with 10 bases between. The CDR3 totals 15 residues. CDR3 sequence reads: CASSLDLRSQETQYF. The CDR3, as DNA: TGTGCCAGCAGCTTAGATCTCAGGAGCCAAGAGACCCAGTACTTC.

The chain joins TRBV20-1 to TRBJ1-2; 8 bases line up with TRBD1. V lost 1 base to trimming and J lost 3 bases; unmatched junction nucleotides: 13. The CDR3 runs 17 residues. Germline-derived CDR1 and CDR2 are DFQATT and SNEGSKA (reference sequence). In nucleotides, the CDR3 is TGCAGTGCTAGAGGAGGGACGGACAGGGCTTTGGACTATGGCTACACCTTC. This sequence encodes CSARGGTDRALDYGYTF.

This clonotype was seen more than once but under ten times. V gene TRBV4-1 combines with J gene TRBJ1-2; D is undetermined. V dropped 0 bases and J dropped 6 bases, with 8 bases sitting between them. Germline loops: CDR1 MGHRA, CDR2 YSYEKL. The length of the CDR3 is 13 residues. CDR3 bases: TGCGCCAGCAGCCAAGATCTCGCTAATGGCTACACCTTC. Translated: CASSQDLANGYTF.

The chain carries TRBV20-1 and TRBJ1-2; 7 nucleotides align to TRBD1. This CDR3 spans 12 amino acids. Trimming cost V 5 bases and J 4 bases; bases outside gene matches: 4. Germline loops: CDR1 DFQATT, CDR2 SNEGSKA (reference sequence). CDR3 protein: CSAQGQVYGYTF. The CDR3 DNA sequence: TGCAGTGCTCAAGGACAGGTCTATGGCTACACCTTC.

V and J are TRBV20-1 and TRBJ2-7; D tentatively reads TRBD1 or TRBD2 (5 bases each). The V and J ends lost 8 bases and 4 bases respectively, with 18 bases between them. The germline CDR1 and CDR2 sequences are DFQATT and SNEGSKA (reference sequence). This CDR3 contains 13 residues. The CDR3 loop reads CSSLRDRNYEQYF. The CDR3 DNA reads as TGCAGTAGTCTTAGGGACCGGAATTACGAGCAGTACTTC.

The chain couples TRBV5-1 to TRBJ2-1, with D perhaps TRBD1 or TRBD2 (5 bases each). Trimming stripped 4 bases from V and 9 bases from J, with 20 bases between. Germline assignment: CDR1 SGHRS and CDR2 YFSETQ. This CDR3 region has 15 residues. In DNA, the CDR3 is TGCGCCAGCAGCGGGGGAGACTCTACAAGAGGTGAGCAGTTCTTC. This translates into CASSGGDSTRGEQFF.

The chain employs TRBV20-1 and TRBJ2-7; 8 bases are shared with TRBD2. The CDR3 consists of 14 residues. The germline CDR1 and CDR2 sequences are DFQATT and SNEGSKA (reference sequence). The V gene end was trimmed by 3 bases and the J gene end by 5 bases; junction bases not matched to a gene: 9. For the CDR3, the DNA is TGCAGTGCTAGTCACAGCGGGAGAGGCCACGAGCAGTACTTC. Encoded protein: CSASHSGRGHEQYF.